The TCR beta chain described here comes from a study of T cell responses to AZD1222 COVID-19 vaccine. The wider study: Second-dose schedules of about 4 or about 12 weeks were combined. The study's findings and limits: Sampled repertoires all dated from after the peak T cell response. Among the donors, most were white British and more were female, and clonal diversity was possibly underestimated.

Sequenced by immunoSEQ multiplex PCR; TCRdb stores in-frame clones only, minus some. The sample records about 100,000 clones, about 88% being singletons. This clone showed up just a few times. Its antigen is still unknown. One end of the junction does not line up with germline, which may come from a read error. This CDR3 is built from 14 residues. Germline CDR1 MNHEY, CDR2 SVGAGI. This receptor was obtained from an adult in good health. The source material was peripheral blood, sampled on day 0 of AZD1222 vaccination. The chain combines TRBV6-5 with TRBJ1-2, with D unresolved. The CDR3 reads CASSDSVTSYGYTF. CDR3 coding DNA: TGTGCCAGCAGTGACTCTGTGACGAGCTATGGCTACACCTTC.